This T cell receptor (beta chain) was documented in a study of T-cell reconstitution after alpha-beta-depleted transplantation in children. Findings and caveats of the study: There were some patients whose high TCRbeta diversity at day 60 came from surviving recipient T cells and thymic progenitors. Newly generated T cells supplied most T-cell counts and diversity one year post-transplant. Reportedly, alpha-beta T cells present about two months post-transplant originated from several hundred expanded clones of graft origin.

This CDR3 is 16 amino acids long. Germline V CDR1 and CDR2: MGHDK, SYGVNS. The junction had 6 bases not matched to a gene; V was cut back by 1 base and J by 3 bases. This clonotype was counted many times. Its cognate antigen is unknown. Unique molecular identifiers tagged the TCRbeta library. Each CDR3 protein gets one entry after TCRdb re-called the PCR reads with MiXCR. This table holds hundreds of thousands of distinct CDR3 sequences, roughly 7.8% found once. The sequencing used peripheral blood, collected 360 days after TCRalphabeta/CD19-depleted stem cell transplant. V gene TRBV25-1 combines with J gene TRBJ2-1; 7 bases fit TRBD1. The sequence was obtained from a female patient aged 2 to 10 who had a stem cell transplant for Fanconi anemia, so the T cells may come from the graft donor. CDR3: CASSELDRSLYNEQFF. The CDR3 bases are TGTGCCAGCAGTGAATTGGACAGGAGTCTCTACAATGAGCAGTTCTTC.